This TCR beta chain was observed in a study of blood T cell repertoires in COVID-19. At the level of the study: Material from acute and convalescent COVID-19 was sourced from the United States, Italy and Spain. The cDNA or gDNA used as material had been derived from T cells, B-cell-depleted T cells, or PBMCs.

Under the authors' procedure: Amplifying reference gene primers gave estimates of nucleated cell counts. Libraries were prepared by immunoSEQ multiplex PCR; TCRdb keeps only in-frame clonotypes and omits some of them. V, J and clone size reflect that table, while D and trimming were determined from the DNA. The data contain roughly 80,000 clones, approximately 89% of them singletons. The sample consisted of peripheral blood. This clonotype was obtained from a woman aged 60-75 years with acute or convalescent COVID-19.

The CDR3 spells CASSPYQGPQYF. The CDR3 nucleotides read TGTGCCAGCAGCCCATACCAGGGGCCCCAGTACTTC. The chain has TRBV7-2 and TRBJ2-5, with D maybe TRBD1 (6 bases). Per germline, CDR1 SGHTA and CDR2 FQGNSA. V was clipped by 5 bases and J by 9 bases, with 13 bases between them. The CDR3 extends over 12 amino acids.